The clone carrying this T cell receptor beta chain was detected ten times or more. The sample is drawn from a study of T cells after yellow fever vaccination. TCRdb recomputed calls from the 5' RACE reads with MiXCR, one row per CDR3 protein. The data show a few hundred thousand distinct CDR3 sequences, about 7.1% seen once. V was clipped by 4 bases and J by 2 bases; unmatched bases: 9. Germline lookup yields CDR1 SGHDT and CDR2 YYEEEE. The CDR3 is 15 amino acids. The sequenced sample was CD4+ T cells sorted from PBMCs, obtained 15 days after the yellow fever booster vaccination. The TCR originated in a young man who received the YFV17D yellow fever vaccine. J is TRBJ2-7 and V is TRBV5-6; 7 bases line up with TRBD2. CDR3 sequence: CASSTRGEGPYEQYF. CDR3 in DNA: TGTGCCAGCAGCACCCGCGGGGAGGGCCCCTACGAGCAGTACTTC.